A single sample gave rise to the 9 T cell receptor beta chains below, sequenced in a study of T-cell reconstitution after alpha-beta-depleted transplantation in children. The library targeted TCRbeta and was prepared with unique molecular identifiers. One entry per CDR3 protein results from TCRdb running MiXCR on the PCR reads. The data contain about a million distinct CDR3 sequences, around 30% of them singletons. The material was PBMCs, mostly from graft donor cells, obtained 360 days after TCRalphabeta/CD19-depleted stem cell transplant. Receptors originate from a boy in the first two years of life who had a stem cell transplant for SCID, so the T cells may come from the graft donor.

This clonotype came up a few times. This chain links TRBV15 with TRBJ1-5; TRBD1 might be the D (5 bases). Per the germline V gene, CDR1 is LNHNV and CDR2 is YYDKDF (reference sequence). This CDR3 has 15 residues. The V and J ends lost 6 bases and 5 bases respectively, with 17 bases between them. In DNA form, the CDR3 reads TGTGCCACCAGTAGCCGAGTATCGGGGCATCAGCCCCAGCATTTT. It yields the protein CATSSRVSGHQPQHF.

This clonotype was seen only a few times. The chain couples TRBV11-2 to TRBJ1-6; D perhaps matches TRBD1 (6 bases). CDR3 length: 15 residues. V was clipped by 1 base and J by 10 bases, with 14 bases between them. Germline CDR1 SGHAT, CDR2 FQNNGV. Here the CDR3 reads CASSLADRFYSPLHF. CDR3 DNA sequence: TGTGCCAGCAGCTTAGCCGACAGGTTTTACTCACCCCTCCACTTT.

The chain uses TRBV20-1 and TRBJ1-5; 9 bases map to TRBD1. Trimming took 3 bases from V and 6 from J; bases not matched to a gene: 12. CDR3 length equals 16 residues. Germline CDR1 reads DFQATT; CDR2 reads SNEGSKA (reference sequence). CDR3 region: CSASRSGTGGFQPQHF. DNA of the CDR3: TGCAGTGCTAGTCGGTCCGGCACAGGGGGCTTTCAGCCCCAGCATTTT.

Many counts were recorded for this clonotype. The CDR3 protein is CASSLGGLTGELFF. CDR3 in DNA: TGTGCCAGCAGTTTAGGGGGCCTTACCGGGGAGCTGTTTTTT. The chain recombines TRBV28 with TRBJ2-2, with a tentative D call TRBD1 (6 bases). The V end was cut by 2 bases, the J end by 5 bases, with 9 bases between. The germline V gene encodes CDR1 MDHEN and CDR2 SYDVKM. The CDR3 has 14 residues.

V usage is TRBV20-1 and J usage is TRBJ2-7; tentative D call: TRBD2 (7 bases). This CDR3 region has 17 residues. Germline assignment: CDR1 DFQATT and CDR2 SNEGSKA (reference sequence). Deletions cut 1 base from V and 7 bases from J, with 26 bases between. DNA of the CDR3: TGCAGTGCTAGAGTTAGGAAAAGGGGGACTACGGGTGGGGAGCAGTACTTC. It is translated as CSARVRKRGTTGGEQYF.

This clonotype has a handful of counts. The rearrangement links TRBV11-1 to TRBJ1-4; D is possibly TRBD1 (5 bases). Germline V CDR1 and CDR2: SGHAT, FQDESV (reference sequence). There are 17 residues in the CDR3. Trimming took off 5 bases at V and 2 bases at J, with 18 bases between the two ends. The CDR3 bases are TGTGCCAGCAGCCGCCAAATTACGGGACGGACTAATGAAAAACTGTTTTTT. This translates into CASSRQITGRTNEKLFF.

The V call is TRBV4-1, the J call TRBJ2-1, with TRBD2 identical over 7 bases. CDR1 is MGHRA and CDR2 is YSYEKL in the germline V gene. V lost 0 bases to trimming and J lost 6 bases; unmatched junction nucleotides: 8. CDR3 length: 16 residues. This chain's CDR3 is CASSQDRQRGSNEQFF. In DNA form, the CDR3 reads TGCGCCAGCAGCCAAGATCGCCAGCGGGGAAGCAATGAGCAGTTCTTC.

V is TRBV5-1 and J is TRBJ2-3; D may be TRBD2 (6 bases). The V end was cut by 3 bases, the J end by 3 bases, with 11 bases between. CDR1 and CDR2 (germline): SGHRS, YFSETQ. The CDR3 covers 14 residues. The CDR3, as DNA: TGCGCCAGCAGCTGGGGGGACTTAACAGATACGCAGTATTTT. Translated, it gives CASSWGDLTDTQYF.

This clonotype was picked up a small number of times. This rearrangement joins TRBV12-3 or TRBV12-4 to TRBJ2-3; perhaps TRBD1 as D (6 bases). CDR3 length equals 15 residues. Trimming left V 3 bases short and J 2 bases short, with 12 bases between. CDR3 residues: CASSFTTGHTDTQYF. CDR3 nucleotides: TGTGCCAGCAGTTTTACGACAGGACACACAGATACGCAGTATTTT.